A single sample gave rise to the 20 T cell receptor beta chains below, sequenced in a study of beta chain features in type 1 diabetes. Whole-study results and caveats: Shorter TCRB CDR3s, moderately but significantly so, marked every one of the four CD4+ subsets in Type 1 diabetes patients.

The isolated RNA, all of it, was reverse transcribed, so expressed TCRB transcripts were what got sequenced. Sequenced by immunoSEQ multiplex PCR; TCRdb stores in-frame clones only, minus some. The profile shows about 160,000 clones, 9% to 12% of them singletons. Their target antigens are unknown. The sample was central memory CD4+ T cells from blood. Source of these receptors: a man younger than 40 with type 1 diabetes.

This clone occurred a few times. The gene calls are TRBV27 and TRBJ1-5; D is possibly TRBD1 (5 bases). This CDR3 is built from 15 residues. Per germline, CDR1 MNHEY and CDR2 SMNVEV (reference sequence). V was pared by 6 bases and J by 1 base, with 13 bases between. The CDR3 sequence: CASSVDIRSNQPQHF. The CDR3 coding sequence is TGTGCCAGCAGCGTGGACATAAGGAGCAATCAGCCCCAGCATTTT.

This clone was observed a handful of times. This sequence joins TRBV6-6 and TRBJ2-3, with D perhaps matching TRBD1 (5 bases). The germline V gene encodes CDR1 MNHNY and CDR2 SVGAGI (reference sequence). V lost 7 bases and J lost 2, with 10 bases in between. CDR3 size: 13 residues. This chain's CDR3 is CASTAGFTDTQYF. For the CDR3, the DNA is TGTGCCAGCACCGCAGGGTTCACAGATACGCAGTATTTT.

V and J are TRBV9 and TRBJ2-3, with TRBD2 matching over 8 bases. The CDR3 is 16 residues long. CDR1 and CDR2 (germline): SGDLS, YYNGEE. With 0 bases clipped from V and 2 bases from J, the junction kept 5 bases outside the gene matches. CDR3 sequence: CASSVAGSGVTDTQYF. The CDR3, as DNA: TGTGCCAGCAGCGTAGCAGGTAGCGGGGTCACAGATACGCAGTATTTT.

This sequence joins TRBV14 and TRBJ1-1; a possible D gene is TRBD1 (6 bases). The length of the CDR3 is 17 residues. Per germline, CDR1 SGHDN and CDR2 FVKESK. Trimming shortened V by 0 bases and J by 5 bases, and 19 bases separated the two germline ends. CDR3 DNA: TGTGCCAGCAGCCAAGAAGGATCGGACAGCCTCAGTACTGAAGCTTTCTTT. Protein: CASSQEGSDSLSTEAFF.

V gene TRBV5-1 combines with J gene TRBJ2-5, with 10 bases lining up with TRBD2. This CDR3 is 19 amino acids long. Trimming at V came to 0 bases and at J to 6 bases, leaving 17 bases not matched to a gene. CDR1 SGHRS and CDR2 YFSETQ come from the germline V gene. CDR3 protein: CASSLGAGGTSVEQQTQYF. CDR3 nucleotide sequence: TGCGCCAGCAGCTTGGGCGCGGGAGGGACTAGCGTCGAACAGCAGACCCAGTACTTC.

The CDR3 is CASSLVGAGNQPQHF. The CDR3 DNA reads TGCGCCAGCAGCTTGGTAGGGGCAGGGAATCAGCCCCAGCATTTT. The V and J genes are TRBV5-1 and TRBJ1-5; a weak D match, TRBD1 (5 bases). V gave up 0 bases and J gave up 4 bases, with 11 bases separating them. This CDR3 comprises 15 residues. CDR1 and CDR2 from the germline V gene are SGHRS and YFSETQ. Drawing the rest from reference TRBV5-1 and TRBJ1-5, the complete variable domain is KAGVTQTPRYLIKTRGQQVTLSCSPISGHRSVSWYQQTPGQGLQFLFEYFSETQRNKGNFPGRFSGRQFSNSRSEMNVSTLELGDSALYLCASSLVGAGNQPQHFGDGTRLSIL.

This clone was seen a few times. V and J are TRBV11-1 and TRBJ2-1; 7 bases are shared with TRBD1. This CDR3 is built from 17 residues. Germline CDR1 and CDR2: SGHAT and FQDESV (reference sequence). Losses at the gene ends were 1 base for V and 3 bases for J; bases not matched to a gene: 9. As DNA, the CDR3 is TGTGCCAGCAGCTTAGAACCTACAGGGGCCATCTACAATGAGCAGTTCTTC. This translates into CASSLEPTGAIYNEQFF. Together with reference TRBV11-1 and TRBJ2-1, the CDR3 gives the full variable domain: EAEVAQSPRYKITEKSQAVAFWCDPISGHATLYWYRQILGQGPELLVQFQDESVVDDSQLPKDRFSAERLKGVDSTLKIQPAELGDSAMYLCASSLEPTGAIYNEQFFGPGTRLTVL.

The rearrangement links TRBV18 to TRBJ2-1, with a weak D call TRBD1 (6 bases). CDR3 length: 15 amino acids. The germline V gene encodes CDR1 KGHSH and CDR2 LQKENI. The V end lost 2 bases, the J end lost 8 bases, and 16 bases lay between the germline ends. The CDR3 nucleotides are TGTGCCAGCTCACCATCGAGGACAGTTCTCGATGAGCAGTTCTTC. Encoded protein: CASSPSRTVLDEQFF.

The V and J genes are TRBV19 and TRBJ1-1; 7 bases are shared with TRBD1. V was pared by 5 bases and J by 0 bases, with 12 bases of the junction left unmatched. The germline gives CDR1 LNHDA, CDR2 SQIVND (reference sequence). The CDR3 totals 17 residues. The CDR3, as DNA: TGTGCCAGTAGTTCGGGGCCGGGACAGCGTTTGAACACTGAAGCTTTCTTT. The encoded protein is CASSSGPGQRLNTEAFF. Together with reference TRBV19 and TRBJ1-1, the CDR3 gives the full variable domain: DGGITQSPKYLFRKEGQNVTLSCEQNLNHDAMYWYRQDPGQGLRLIYYSQIVNDFQKGDIAEGYSVSREKKESFPLTVTSAQKNPTAFYLCASSSGPGQRLNTEAFFGQGTRLTVV.

The chain joins TRBV29-1 to TRBJ1-1, with 7 bases matching TRBD1. Germline CDR1 and CDR2: SQVTM and ANQGSEA. The CDR3 contains 11 residues. Losses at the gene ends were 7 bases for V and 1 base for J; bases not matched to a gene: 0. The CDR3 sequence: CSGTGNTEAFF. The CDR3 region has the DNA TGCAGCGGGACAGGGAACACTGAAGCTTTCTTT.

The chain couples TRBV5-4 to TRBJ2-5; 13 bases fit TRBD2. The CDR3 is 15 amino acids. Losses at the gene ends were 5 bases for V and 2 bases for J; bases not matched to a gene: 3. Looked up from germline, CDR1 is SGHNT and CDR2 is YYREEE (reference sequence). The CDR3 region is CASREGLAGQETQYF. CDR3 bases: TGTGCCAGCAGGGAGGGACTAGCGGGACAAGAGACCCAGTACTTC. Complete variable domain (other parts from reference TRBV5-4 and TRBJ2-5): ETGVTQSPTHLIKTRGQQVTLRCSSQSGHNTVSWYQQALGQGPQFIFQYYREEENGRGNFPPRFSGLQFPNYSSELNVNALELDDSALYLCASREGLAGQETQYFGPGTRLLVL.

In this sample, this clone turned up a few times. J is TRBJ1-5 and V is TRBV4-2; possible D gene TRBD1, 5 bases. This CDR3 spans 17 amino acids. Germline V gene sequence: CDR1 LGHNA, CDR2 YNFKEQ. Trimming removed 0 bases at V and 1 base at J, with 13 bases between. CDR3 residues: CASSQEASRVSNQPQHF. The DNA for the CDR3 is TGTGCCAGCAGCCAAGAGGCGAGCAGGGTGAGCAATCAGCCCCAGCATTTT.

V is TRBV4-3 and J is TRBJ1-2; no clear D. CDR1 is LGHNA, CDR2 YSLEER, per germline. V was clipped by 4 bases and J by 4 bases, with 16 bases between them. This CDR3 is 15 amino acids long. Here the CDR3 reads CASSLRATGSYGYTF. The CDR3 nucleotides read TGCGCCAGCAGCCTCAGAGCTACCGGGAGCTATGGCTACACCTTC.

This clone was counted only a few times. The rearrangement uses TRBV5-4 and TRBJ2-1; 7 nucleotides align to TRBD2. The germline gives CDR1 SGHNT, CDR2 YYREEE (reference sequence). Germline trimming cut 4 bases from V and 0 bases from J; bases unmatched to any gene: 10. This CDR3 is 17 amino acids long. The CDR3: CASSPGDPGGSYNEQFF. In DNA form, the CDR3 reads TGTGCCAGCAGCCCGGGGGATCCGGGGGGCTCCTACAATGAGCAGTTCTTC.

The rearrangement uses TRBV10-3 and TRBJ2-1; 13 bases are shared with TRBD2. Germline assignment: CDR1 ENHRY and CDR2 SYGVKD. V lost 6 bases to trimming and J lost 5 bases; unmatched junction nucleotides: 7. The CDR3 sequence is 16 residues long. The CDR3: CAISLYGTSGNNEQFF. CDR3 sequence (DNA): TGTGCCATCAGCCTATACGGGACTAGCGGGAACAATGAGCAGTTCTTC.

This clone was seen a few times. The chain joins TRBV10-3 to TRBJ2-3; D is undetermined. The CDR3 extends over 11 amino acids. Germline V CDR1 and CDR2: ENHRY, SYGVKD. Trimming shortened V by 5 bases and J by 6 bases, and 6 bases separated the two germline ends. CDR3 in amino acids: CAISSSDTQYF. The CDR3 DNA reads TGTGCCATCAGTTCCTCTGATACGCAGTATTTT.

This clone occurred a few times. The rearrangement joins TRBV28 to TRBJ2-1, with 9 bases matching TRBD2. The CDR3 covers 13 residues. Germline lookup yields CDR1 MDHEN and CDR2 SYDVKM. With V trimmed by 6 bases and J by 8 bases, 5 bases remained unmatched. CDR3 region: CASRPSGGHEQFF. The CDR3 coding sequence is TGTGCCAGCAGACCGAGCGGGGGGCATGAGCAGTTCTTC.

A few counts support this clone. The chain combines TRBV18 with TRBJ2-2; D not certain. Germline values: CDR1 KGHSH, CDR2 LQKENI. CDR3 length equals 15 residues. Trimming shortened V by 1 base and J by 1 base, and 7 bases separated the two germline ends. CDR3 DNA sequence: TGTGCCAGCTCACCACGAGCGATGAACACCGGGGAGCTGTTTTTT. Its protein is CASSPRAMNTGELFF. The whole variable domain, filled in from reference TRBV18 and TRBJ2-2, reads NAGVMQNPRHLVRRRGQEARLRCSPMKGHSHVYWYRQLPEEGLKFMVYLQKENIIDESGMPKERFSAEFPKEGPSILRIQQVVRGDSAAYFCASSPRAMNTGELFFGEGSRLTVL.

The gene calls are TRBV5-1 and TRBJ2-1; possibly TRBD1 for D (6 bases). CDR3 size: 14 residues. The germline CDR1 and CDR2 sequences are SGHRS and YFSETQ. The germline V and J ends were trimmed by 5 bases and 3 bases, with 12 bases remaining between them. CDR3 nucleotide sequence: TGCGCCAGCAGGTACGAGGACAGCTACAATGAGCAGTTCTTC. Its translation: CASRYEDSYNEQFF.

The rearrangement links TRBV18 to TRBJ1-1; D ambiguous. The V end lost 2 bases, the J end lost 2 bases, and 9 bases lay between the germline ends. CDR1 and CDR2 from the germline V gene are KGHSH and LQKENI. The CDR3 length is 14 residues. The CDR3 sequence: CASSPTRTNTEAFF. In DNA, the CDR3 is TGTGCCAGCTCACCAACACGAACCAACACTGAAGCTTTCTTT.